Detailed here is one T cell receptor (beta chain). It has no known antigen specificity. Per-base quality was not reported, and no clone a single base away is much larger than it. The germline V gene provides CDR1 MNHNS and CDR2 SASEGT. Inclusive of the bounding cysteine and phenylalanine, the CDR3 is 16 residues long. The only DNA kept is the CDR3, 48 bases in frame from the first base. Trimming accounts for 4 bases at V and 4 bases at J, while the number of junction bases matched to no gene is 10. This specimen comes from a study of cytomegalovirus exposure and HLA in healthy donors (TCRdb year 2017). Regarding the study in general: According to an earlier analysis of 587 of the donors, about 179 million T cells yielded 120 million or so unique TCR beta sequences and around 300 Gb of sequence data. An early release that covered fewer than 750 HLA-typed donors contained approximately 300 gigabases of sequencing data and about 84 million unique TCR sequences. Among the roughly 370 genotyped donors, approximately 82% belonged to the genetic ancestry cluster associated with self-reported Caucasian donors. The study aimed to test whether signatures of past pathogen exposure could be identified by cataloging public T cell receptors. The study profiled the T cell repertoires of hundreds of subjects by immunosequencing and related them to cytomegalovirus serostatus. A separate validation cohort of 100 to 150 different subjects was used in addition to the 666-subject first cohort. High-throughput TCR immunosequencing, statistical association of individual TCRs with disease status, and machine learning were combined to predict cytomegalovirus infection status. To study patterns of TCR occurrence, a later analysis re-analyzed previously published TCR beta repertoires from around 660 donors and added high-resolution HLA genotyping. In the later analysis, no new phenotypic data were used to find candidate immune exposures; instead, reliance was placed on TCR beta sequences and their occurrence across donors. An earlier analysis of some 600 of the donors applied high-throughput TCR beta sequencing to assess whether each TCR beta V gene segment acted as functional or pseudogenic. Alongside the repertoire data, information on donor age, sex, ethnicity and CMV serostatus was compiled. In a later genetic analysis, genome-wide SNP genotypes for about three fifths of the roughly 670 donors were used, and that subset was treated as a discovery cohort. All discovery cohort repertoires had been generated using a single sequencing platform. Class I and class II HLA loci were covered by the typing at four-digit resolution. Typing coverage differed by locus: A, B, C, DRB1 and DQB1 were typed in roughly 620-640 donors, DQA1 in 500 to 550, DPA1 in roughly 590, and DPB1 in 472. Five DR-DQ haplotypes were treated as single units for association and clustering because of strong linkage in the cohort. Among about 400 genotyped donors of the cohort, an average of approximately 240,000 unique TCR beta nucleotide sequences was sequenced per donor, of which 15% to 20% were non-productive. Study-level results and caveats: Several of the top co-occurrence clusters appeared to be linked to parvovirus B19, influenza, CMV and Epstein-Barr virus, according to a later analysis. Linkage disequilibrium might explain the correlated functional status among segregating V segments, but an unknown experimental factor could not be ruled out. When HLA alleles, especially DR and DQ, strongly co-occurred, TCR associations were difficult to assign to individual alleles. A further reported finding was that TCR beta sequences accurately predicted the HLA-A and HLA-B alleles for most subjects in the first cohort. A few of the identified cytomegalovirus-associated TCR beta chains were confirmed in vitro to be specific for cytomegalovirus antigens. The presence/absence analyses assumed that sequencing depth was roughly uniform across donors, and that assumption may not be true. While some public TCRs were present in many individuals, most TCR sequences turned up only very rarely across donors. According to a later genetic analysis, donors in an Asian-associated ancestry cluster had fewer N-insertions in productive TCRs than the approximately 650-donor mean. At a false discovery rate of 0.05, a later analysis linked some 18,000 TCR beta sequences to specific HLA alleles. HLA typing was unavailable for some donors at each locus, so association tests used only the typed subset. In an earlier analysis of roughly 500 of the donors, most TCR beta V segments appeared in productive rearrangements about 87% or about 30% of the time, broadly matching IMGT annotations. The 87-base-pair reads could not distinguish some IMGT-functional V segments, including TRBV6-2 and TRBV6-3, so those segments were excluded. The only immune exposure information available for the cohort was CMV serostatus. An association between a missense DCLRE1C variant and V-gene and J-gene trimming of TCR beta chains was found in a later genetic analysis and replicated in an independent cohort. According to a later analysis, most CMV-associated TCR beta chains appeared to be HLA-restricted, and the HLA associations seemed to be driven largely by CMV exposure. The authors suggested that the approach could potentially be generalized to other disease states and immunological phenotypes. A cluster of highly shared sequence variants was judged likely to be a technical artifact of the sequencing pipeline. The earlier analysis of 587 of the donors excluded 15 to 20 rarely observed V segments, including chromosome 9 orphons, because counts were too low. In a later analysis, HLA-associated TCR beta chains showed more clonal expansion and lower generation probabilities than non-associated chains that were equally common. This cohort had only TCR beta chains sequenced, and the lack of alpha or paired-chain data limited which features could be detected. In both the original and validation cohorts, the classifier was reported to diagnose cytomegalovirus status with high specificity and sensitivity. The study listed approximately 150 TCR beta chains as associated with cytomegalovirus. A later analysis found that TCR association rates varied across HLA loci, with DRB1 alleles showing the most associated TCRs and HLA-C alleles the fewest.

The library was obtained by the immunoSEQ multiplex PCR assay. The multiplex PCR relied on a mix of 60 forward primers for TCR Vbeta segments and 13 reverse primers for TCR Jbeta segments. A multiplex PCR assay on genomic DNA amplified the CDR3 region of rearranged TCR beta genes. On the Illumina HiSeq System, the amplified TCR beta libraries were sequenced as 87-base-pair reads. Regarding the original processing steps: A later analysis tallied roughly 78 million unique TCR beta chains across the 610 or so repertoires, and some 12 million of those chains were shared by two or more donors. To remove PCR and sequencing errors, raw reads were error-corrected and collapsed into unique sequences using a nearest-neighbor algorithm that merged closely related sequences. V, D and J gene segments were assigned by aligning CDR3 sequences to IMGT reference sequences. Each retained sequence needed at least a six-nucleotide match to both a V gene segment and a J gene segment. A rearrangement was called productive if the CDR3 had no stop codons and remained in frame with V and J, and every other rearrangement was called non-productive. Following IMGT convention, CDR3 was defined as the stretch from the second conserved V-encoded cysteine up to the conserved J-encoded phenylalanine. In an earlier analysis of around 570 of the donors, sequences lacking an unambiguous match to a single V gene segment were excluded. An earlier analysis of 587 of the donors called V segments functional above 56.7% productive rearrangements and segregating when the between-donor standard deviation exceeded 5%. A statistical classification framework was built for diagnosing cytomegalovirus status from the catalog of TCR beta chain sequences. A later analysis assigned V and J genes by comparing TCR nucleotide sequences with IMGT/GENE-DB human TR gene sequences. Using the TCRdist pipeline, a later analysis assigned CDR3 sequences along with most-parsimonious VDJ recombination scenarios. In a later analysis, each TCR beta chain was defined by its CDR3 amino acid sequence together with its V-gene family, and reads lacking a unique V-gene family were excluded. To address suspected cross-contamination and a sequencing artifact, a later analysis removed over 500 highly shared, low-generation-probability nucleotide sequences. In a later analysis, a clonal expansion index for each public chain was calculated from normalized within-repertoire ranks of inferred template counts. Generation probabilities in a later analysis came from a VDJ recombination model fitted to out-of-frame rearrangements, and those results were checked against IGoR. In a later analysis, hypergeometric tests were used to score TCR-TCR, TCR-HLA and TCR-CMV co-occurrence, with a repertoire-size bias correction applied to TCR pairs. To estimate false discovery rates, a later analysis permuted the HLA or CMV assignments 20 times. In a later analysis, co-occurring TCRs were grouped using DBSCAN, with TCRdist sequence similarity added in when clustering inside HLA-allele-positive subsets. Co-occurrence clustering excluded repertoires with fewer than 30,000 or more than 120,000 public chains, plus five with anomalous nucleotide sharing. TCRdb took this table from immuneACCESS and kept in-frame rearrangements with V and J called. Such tables lack part of the clones; where checked against another copy, unresolved V genes explain under half of the gap, and the rest is unexplained. V and J calls and clone size are given by that table; D and trimming were obtained from the DNA. The sample table shows some 210,000 clones, and under 85% are seen once. The ten biggest clones cover 10% of the sample.

The cohort was made up of 666 healthy bone marrow donors. Cohort members were all nominally healthy when sampled, although unrecorded immune exposures were likely present. The donor was CMV seropositive and was included in the group of 250 to 300 seropositive cohort members. Every donor gave a peripheral blood sample, and the peripheral blood mononuclear cells from that sample were used for TCR beta sequencing. The Qiagen DNeasy Blood Extraction Kit was used to extract genomic DNA from the blood cell samples. The TCR was taken from a woman aged 45-65 years in good health and CMV-seropositive. The sequenced sample consisted of PBMCs. Recombination connected TRBV6-1 to TRBJ1-2; 9 middle bases align to TRBD1. The DNA is as follows: TGTGCCAGCAGTGTAGTGAGAGACAGGGGGTCCTATGGCTACACCTTC. Translated, it gives CASSVVRDRGSYGYTF.